This T cell receptor beta chain was identified in a study of T cell responses to AZD1222 COVID-19 vaccine. Study results and caveats: Donors were largely white British and mainly female; clonal diversity was possibly underestimated.

V lost 0 bases and J lost 5, with 6 bases in between. Germline values: CDR1 SGDLS, CDR2 YYNGEE. The CDR3 has 12 amino acids. Some clones are missing from TCRdb's copy, which holds only in-frame ones; the method was immunoSEQ multiplex PCR. The sample lists about 150,000 clones; roughly 91% were seen once. A word on this clone: Its antigen is not known.

The receptor was derived from an adult in good health. V is TRBV9 and J is TRBJ2-7; either TRBD1 or TRBD2 may fit D (5 bases each). Sequenced material: peripheral blood, taken on day 0 of AZD1222 vaccination. CDR3 DNA sequence: TGTGCCAGCAGCGTAGGAGGGGACGAGCAGTACTTC. This sequence encodes CASSVGGDEQYF.